Following are 23 T cell receptor beta chains from one sample sequenced in a study of shared clonotypes between healthy human individuals. Method: immunoSEQ multiplex PCR; TCRdb's copy keeps in-frame clones and lacks some. The table records some 2,000,000 clones, almost 96% of them present only once. Input material: naive CD4+ T cells sorted from blood. Subset reported: CD45RA+ positively selected. These receptors were collected from a man younger than 35 in good health.

The chain combines TRBV14 with TRBJ1-2; D gene unclear. The CDR3 extends over 14 amino acids. Germline V gives CDR1 SGHDN, CDR2 FVKESK. Trimming took off 4 bases at V and 4 bases at J, with 13 bases between the two ends. The CDR3 here is CASSLLGISYGYTF. The CDR3 DNA reads as TGTGCCAGCAGCCTGTTAGGGATTTCCTATGGCTACACCTTC.

This chain connects TRBV10-2 to TRBJ1-4; 8 bases are shared with TRBD1. The V segment lost 0 bases and the J segment 10 bases; nucleotides outside the gene matches: 10. This CDR3 has 16 residues. CDR1 and CDR2 (germline): WSHSY, SAAADI. The CDR3 DNA reads TGCGCCAGCAGTGAGTCGAGTGACAGGGGCCGGGGAAAACTGTTTTTT. This codes for CASSESSDRGRGKLFF.

The chain links TRBV4-3 to TRBJ2-3; 7 nucleotides line up with TRBD1. V was clipped by 1 base and J by 5 bases; unmatched bases: 0. Germline V gene sequence: CDR1 LGHNA, CDR2 YSLEER. This CDR3 contains 13 residues. DNA of the CDR3: TGCGCCAGCAGCCAAGGACAGGGAGATACGCAGTATTTT. The encoded protein is CASSQGQGDTQYF.

The chain uses TRBV30 and TRBJ1-6; D is unclear. The CDR3 is 14 residues long. The germline V gene encodes CDR1 GTSNPN and CDR2 SVGIG (reference sequence). V was clipped by 4 bases and J by 1 base, with 8 bases between them. The CDR3 protein is CAWKSGSYNSPLHF. The CDR3 nucleotides read TGTGCCTGGAAATCCGGGTCCTATAATTCACCCCTCCACTTT.

Of note for this clone: Other DNA sequences in the sample encode the same CDR3. The CDR3 sequence is CASSPRARSYEQYF. Here the CDR3 DNA reads TGTGCCAGCTCACCACGTGCCAGAAGCTACGAGCAGTACTTC. V is TRBV18 and J is TRBJ2-7; D ambiguous. The CDR3 has 14 residues. V lost 1 base, J lost 3 bases, and 10 bases lay in between. Per germline, CDR1 KGHSH and CDR2 LQKENI. Supplemented by reference TRBV18 and TRBJ2-7, the full variable domain reads NAGVMQNPRHLVRRRGQEARLRCSPMKGHSHVYWYRQLPEEGLKFMVYLQKENIIDESGMPKERFSAEFPKEGPSILRIQQVVRGDSAAYFCASSPRARSYEQYFGPGTRLTVT.

V is TRBV18 and J is TRBJ1-2; TRBD1 is a possible D gene (6 bases). The ends were cut back, 0 bases at V and 1 base at J, with 9 bases in the middle. The CDR3 spans 15 residues. Germline V CDR1 and CDR2: KGHSH, LQKENI. CDR3 in amino acids: CASSPPGGDNYGYTF. In DNA, the CDR3 is TGTGCCAGCTCACCACCGGGGGGCGATAACTATGGCTACACCTTC.

The chain recombines TRBV5-1 with TRBJ2-7; D is possibly TRBD1 (6 bases). CDR3 size: 16 residues. Deletions cut 3 bases from V and 6 bases from J, with 22 bases between. CDR1 is SGHRS and CDR2 is YFSETQ in the germline V gene. The CDR3 coding sequence is TGCGCCAGCAGCTCGAACAGGGAAGTTAGGGGATCCGAGCAGTACTTC. Amino acids: CASSSNREVRGSEQYF.

This chain joins TRBV6-1 and TRBJ2-5; 10 positions match TRBD2. CDR3 length: 17 amino acids. The germline V gene has CDR1 MNHNS and CDR2 SASEGT. V dropped 2 bases and J dropped 5; count of bases not matched to a gene: 11. The CDR3 is CASSEKGSGRPGETQYF. Written as DNA, the CDR3 is TGTGCCAGCAGTGAAAAGGGTAGCGGGAGGCCGGGGGAGACCCAGTACTTC.

The V gene is TRBV5-1, the J gene TRBJ1-6, with D unresolved. V was clipped by 4 bases and J by 2 bases, with 10 bases between them. The CDR3 is 15 residues long. Germline loops: CDR1 SGHRS, CDR2 YFSETQ. The CDR3 sequence is CASSIGPPYNSPLHF. The CDR3 DNA follows: TGCGCCAGCAGCATTGGACCCCCCTATAATTCACCCCTCCACTTT.

This sequence joins TRBV30 and TRBJ2-7, with 7 bases aligning to TRBD1. Germline assignment: CDR1 GTSNPN and CDR2 SVGIG (reference sequence). There are 12 residues in the CDR3. V lost 3 bases, J lost 3 bases, and 2 bases stayed unmatched. The DNA for the CDR3 is TGTGCCTGGAGATCAGGGGGCTACGAGCAGTACTTC. Its translation: CAWRSGGYEQYF. Together with reference TRBV30 and TRBJ2-7, the CDR3 gives the full variable domain: SQTIHQWPATLVQPVGSPLSLECTVEGTSNPNLYWYRQAAGRGLQLLFYSVGIGQISSEVPQNLSASRPQDRQFILSSKKLLLSDSGFYLCAWRSGGYEQYFGPGTRLTVT.

The chain has TRBV15 and TRBJ1-1, with D unclear. The CDR3 contains 13 residues. Between the trimmed V and J ends, which lost 3 bases and 5 bases, there was a span of 10 bases. The germline V gene has CDR1 LNHNV and CDR2 YYDKDF (reference sequence). This chain's CDR3 is CATSRGERTEAFF. The CDR3 region has the DNA TGTGCCACCAGCAGGGGCGAGAGGACTGAAGCTTTCTTT.

V and J are TRBV28 and TRBJ2-7; maybe TRBD2 (5 bases). Germline lookup yields CDR1 MDHEN and CDR2 SYDVKM. V lost 6 bases and J 2 bases, leaving 11 bases between the germline ends. The CDR3 runs 13 residues. CDR3 protein: CASREVVAYEQYF. The CDR3 region has the DNA TGTGCCAGCAGGGAGGTAGTAGCCTACGAGCAGTACTTC.

CDR3 bases: TGTGCCAGCAGCCTTCAGGGGGCAGTTTCCTACGAGCAGTACTTC. Translating it yields CASSLQGAVSYEQYF. The V and J genes are TRBV14 and TRBJ2-7, with 8 bases fitting TRBD1. The CDR3 has 15 residues. The germline CDR1 and CDR2 sequences are SGHDN and FVKESK. J lost 1 base, V lost 4 bases, and 6 bases had no gene match.

A note on this clone: The same CDR3 arises from other DNA sequences in this sample as well. The CDR3: CASSPGTGTEAFF. CDR3 nucleotides: TGTGCCAGCTCACCCGGGACTGGCACTGAAGCTTTCTTT. This chain joins TRBV18 and TRBJ1-1; possibly TRBD1 for D (5 bases). The CDR3 spans 13 residues. Trimming left V 3 bases short and J 4 bases short, with 9 bases between. Germline values: CDR1 KGHSH, CDR2 LQKENI.

In the case of this clone: This CDR3 is also generated by other DNA sequences in the sample. The gene calls are TRBV5-1 and TRBJ2-5; 11 nucleotides agree with TRBD1. CDR1 is SGHRS and CDR2 is YFSETQ in the germline V gene. J was trimmed by 5 bases and V by 5 bases; bases with no gene match: 8. The CDR3 is made up of 15 amino acids. The CDR3 DNA sequence: TGCGCCAGCAGTCGCCGGACAGGGGGCGGTGAGACCCAGTACTTC. Translation: CASSRRTGGGETQYF.

With regard to this clone: The same CDR3 arises from other DNA sequences in this sample as well. CDR3 DNA sequence: TGTGCCAGCAGCTTGGCGGGCAGGCAAGAGACCCAGTACTTC. Translation: CASSLAGRQETQYF. This chain uses TRBV5-6 with TRBJ2-5; D unclear. From germline, CDR1 is SGHDT and CDR2 YYEEEE. CDR3 length: 14 amino acids. Trimming removed 0 bases from V and 2 bases from J, with 8 bases in between.

V is TRBV6-5 and J is TRBJ2-1; D remains ambiguous. The V and J ends lost 7 bases and 3 bases respectively, with 10 bases between them. CDR1 is MNHEY, CDR2 SVGAGI, per germline. The CDR3 spans 13 residues. The CDR3 nucleotides are TGTGCCAGCACCCCAAAGGGCTACAATGAGCAGTTCTTC. This encodes CASTPKGYNEQFF.

The CDR3 here is CASSPPRPAGETQYF. The CDR3 nucleotides are TGTGCCAGCTCACCACCCCGCCCGGCCGGGGAGACCCAGTACTTC. The gene calls are TRBV18 and TRBJ2-5; no clear D gene. V was pared by 0 bases and J by 5 bases, with 13 bases between. Germline assignment: CDR1 KGHSH and CDR2 LQKENI. The CDR3 sequence is 15 residues long.

CDR3 DNA sequence: TGCGCCAGCAGTGCAACAGGGGGGACTGAAGCTTTCTTT. Translating it yields CASSATGGTEAFF. The chain joins TRBV10-2 to TRBJ1-1, with 8 bases identical to TRBD1. Looked up from germline, CDR1 is WSHSY and CDR2 is SAAADI. V lost 4 bases and J lost 5; bases outside the gene matches: 3. CDR3 length: 13 amino acids.

The J gene is TRBJ2-4, the V gene TRBV5-1; TRBD2 might be the D (5 bases). The V end was cut by 4 bases, the J end by 6 bases, with 14 bases between. The germline CDR1 and CDR2 sequences are SGHRS and YFSETQ. This CDR3 comprises 14 residues. The CDR3 DNA is TGCGCCAGCAGCCCTGTCGCGGCGGGAAACATTCAGTACTTC. Encoded protein: CASSPVAAGNIQYF.

This chain connects TRBV6-5 to TRBJ2-7, with 8 positions matching TRBD2. Germline loops: CDR1 MNHEY, CDR2 SVGAGI. The CDR3 is made up of 16 amino acids. V dropped 0 bases and J dropped 0; count of bases not matched to a gene: 4. In DNA form, the CDR3 reads TGTGCCAGCAGTTACTCGTGGCGGGGGGTCTCCTACGAGCAGTACTTC. Its protein product is CASSYSWRGVSYEQYF.

The chain is built from TRBV18 and TRBJ1-4, with a possible D match to TRBD1 (5 bases). Germline V gene sequence: CDR1 KGHSH, CDR2 LQKENI. This CDR3 contains 16 residues. V lost 0 bases to trimming and J lost 5 bases, with 13 bases between them. The CDR3 sequence is CASSPPWNRKNEKLFF. The CDR3, as DNA: TGTGCCAGCTCACCACCGTGGAACAGGAAGAATGAAAAACTGTTTTTT.

This clone was detected only a few times. The rearrangement uses TRBV30 and TRBJ1-2; possible D gene TRBD1, 6 bases. This CDR3 is built from 14 residues. Trimming pared 4 bases from V and 8 bases from J, leaving 20 bases between. The germline V gene has CDR1 GTSNPN and CDR2 SVGIG (reference sequence). The chain's CDR3 is CAWTPSGGAQGYTF. The CDR3 DNA sequence: TGTGCCTGGACTCCCTCGGGGGGGGCGCAGGGCTACACCTTC.